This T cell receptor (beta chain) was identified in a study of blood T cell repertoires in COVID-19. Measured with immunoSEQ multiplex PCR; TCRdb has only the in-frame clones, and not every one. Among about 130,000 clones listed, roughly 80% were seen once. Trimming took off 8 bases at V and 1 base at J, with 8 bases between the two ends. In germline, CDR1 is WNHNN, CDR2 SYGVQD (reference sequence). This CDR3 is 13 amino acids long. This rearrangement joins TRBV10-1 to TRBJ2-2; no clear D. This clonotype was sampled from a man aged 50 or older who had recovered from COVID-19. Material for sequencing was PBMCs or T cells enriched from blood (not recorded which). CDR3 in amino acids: CASHYRNTGELFF. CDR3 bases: TGCGCCAGCCACTATAGGAACACCGGGGAGCTGTTTTTT.